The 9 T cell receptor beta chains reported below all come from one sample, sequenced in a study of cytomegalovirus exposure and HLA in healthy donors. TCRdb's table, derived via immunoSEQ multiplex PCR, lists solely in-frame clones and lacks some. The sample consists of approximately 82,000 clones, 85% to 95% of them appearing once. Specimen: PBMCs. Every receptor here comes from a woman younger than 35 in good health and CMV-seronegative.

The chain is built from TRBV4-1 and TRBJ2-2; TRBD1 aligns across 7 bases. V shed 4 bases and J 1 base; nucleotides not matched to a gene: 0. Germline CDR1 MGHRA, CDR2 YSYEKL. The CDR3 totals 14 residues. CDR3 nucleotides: TGCGCCAGCAGCCGACAGGGGAACACCGGGGAGCTGTTTTTT. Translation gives CASSRQGNTGELFF.

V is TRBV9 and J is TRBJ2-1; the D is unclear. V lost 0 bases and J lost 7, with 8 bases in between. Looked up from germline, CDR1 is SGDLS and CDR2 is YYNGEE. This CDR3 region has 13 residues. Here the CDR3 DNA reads TGTGCCAGCAGCGTAGGTCCCGAGAATGAGCAGTTCTTC. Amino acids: CASSVGPENEQFF.

This CDR3 is CATMKPNTDTQYF. The CDR3 DNA reads TGTGCCACCATGAAGCCCAACACAGATACGCAGTATTTT. The chain combines TRBV28 with TRBJ2-3; D gene uncertain. The CDR3 is 13 residues long. Germline V CDR1 and CDR2: MDHEN, SYDVKM. Trimming removed 10 bases from V and 2 bases from J, with 13 bases in between.

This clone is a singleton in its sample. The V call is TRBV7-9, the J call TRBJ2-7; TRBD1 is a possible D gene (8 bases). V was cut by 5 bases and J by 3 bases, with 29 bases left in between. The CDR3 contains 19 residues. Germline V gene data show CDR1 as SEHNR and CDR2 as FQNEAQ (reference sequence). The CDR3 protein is CASSGLRRIGQGGNYEQYF. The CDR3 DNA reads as TGTGCCAGCAGCGGGCTTCGGCGTATCGGACAGGGAGGGAACTACGAGCAGTACTTC. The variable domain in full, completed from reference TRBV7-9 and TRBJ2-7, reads DTGVSQNPRHKITKRGQNVTFRCDPISEHNRLYWYRQTLGQGPEFLTYFQNEAQLEKSRLLSDRFSAERPKGSFSTLEIQRTEQGDSAMYLCASSGLRRIGQGGNYEQYFGPGTRLTVT.

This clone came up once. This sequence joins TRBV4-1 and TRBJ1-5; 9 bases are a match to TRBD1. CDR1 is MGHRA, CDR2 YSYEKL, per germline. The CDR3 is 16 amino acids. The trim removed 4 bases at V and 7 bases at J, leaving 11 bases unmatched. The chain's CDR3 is CASSPGQGPVGQPQHF. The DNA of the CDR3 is TGCGCCAGCAGCCCGGGACAGGGTCCGGTTGGGCAGCCCCAGCATTTT.

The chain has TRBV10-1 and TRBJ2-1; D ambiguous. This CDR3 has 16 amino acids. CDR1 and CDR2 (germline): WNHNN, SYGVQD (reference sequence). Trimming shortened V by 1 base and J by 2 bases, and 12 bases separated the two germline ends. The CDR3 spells CASSEYSESAYNEQFF. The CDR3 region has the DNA TGCGCCAGCAGTGAGTATTCCGAATCGGCCTACAATGAGCAGTTCTTC.

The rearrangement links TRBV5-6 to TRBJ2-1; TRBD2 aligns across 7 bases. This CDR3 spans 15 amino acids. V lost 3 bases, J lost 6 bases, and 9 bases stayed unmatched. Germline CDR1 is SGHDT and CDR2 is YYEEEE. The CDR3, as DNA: TGTGCCAGCAGCTCCCCGGCGGGAGAAACCAATGAGCAGTTCTTC. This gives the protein CASSSPAGETNEQFF.

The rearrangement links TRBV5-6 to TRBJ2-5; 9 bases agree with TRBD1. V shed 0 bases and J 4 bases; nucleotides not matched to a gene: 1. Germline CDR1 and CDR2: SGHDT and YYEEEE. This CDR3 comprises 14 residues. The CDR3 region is CASSLAGQGETQYF. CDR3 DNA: TGTGCCAGCAGCTTGGCGGGACAGGGAGAGACCCAGTACTTC.

CDR3 in DNA: TGTGCCAGCAGCCGGGACAGGGGACCGGAGCAGTACTTC. Translating it yields CASSRDRGPEQYF. The rearrangement joins TRBV7-2 to TRBJ2-7, with 10 positions matching TRBD1. Trimming cost V 5 bases and J 7 bases; bases outside gene matches: 5. Germline V gives CDR1 SGHTA, CDR2 FQGNSA. This CDR3 is built from 13 residues.